The clone carrying this TCR beta chain was detected ten times or more. What it binds is not known. The sample originates from a study of neurological immune-mediated disorders. About the study: Of the 34 patients with multiple sclerosis, some 31 had relapsing-remitting MS, whereas the remaining 3 had secondary progressive MS.

Germline values: CDR1 MNHEY, CDR2 SVGAGI. The CDR3 is made up of 13 amino acids. Trimming left V 2 bases short and J 2 bases short, with 6 bases between. MiXCR, applied by TCRdb to the 5' RACE reads, yields one record per CDR3 protein. The sample has about 120,000 distinct CDR3 sequences, about 3.4% seen once. Points from the study as a whole: On phylogenetic grouping, the repertoires of 18 of 34 multiple sclerosis patients fell within one related-CDR3 cluster, constituting a possible signature. Expanded clones shared no CDR3 amino acid sequences across subjects, suggesting private repertoires in all groups.

The sequenced material came from PBMCs. This chain uses TRBV6-5 with TRBJ1-1; no firm D call. The TCR originated in a woman aged 25-40 years with multiple sclerosis. CDR3 region: CASSYTVNTEAFF. The DNA for the CDR3 is TGTGCCAGCAGTTACACAGTTAACACTGAAGCTTTCTTT.